This entry is about one TCR beta chain. Its antigen is undetermined. This CDR3 is built from 13 residues. Germline assignment: CDR1 SGHTA and CDR2 FQGNSA. The V and J ends lost 1 base and 3 bases respectively, with 4 bases between them. This sample is part of a study of STAT3 mutations in large granular lymphocyte leukemia. Study as a whole: Roughly two fifths of treated T-LGLL patients showed hematologic response to immunosuppression.

TCRdb's copy holds only in-frame clones and misses some; the assay was immunoSEQ multiplex PCR. The table lists about 20,000 clones, around 92% of them singletons. Study results and limitations: Every T-cell large granular lymphocyte leukemia patient had at least one immunodominant TCR beta clonotype. Persisting codominant clonotypes may have hidden a small pathogenic clone. Differing intervals and regimens complicate linking therapy response to clone burden.

The chain carries TRBV7-2 and TRBJ1-5; D gene unclear. The origin of this receptor is a man between 60 and 70 years old with T-cell large granular lymphocyte leukemia. Some clones in this sample may be carry-over from other donors' samples. Input material: peripheral blood mononuclear cells. The CDR3 DNA reads as TGTGCCAGCAGCTTAGGGAACAATCAGCCCCAGCATTTT. This gives the protein CASSLGNNQPQHF.